The 30 T cell receptor beta chains below were found in one sample sequenced in a study of T cells in Graves' hyperthyroidism and ophthalmopathy. Amplification targeted TCR beta CDR3 regions from RNA transcripts. HTBI primers were employed in a first-round RT-PCR of the TCR CDR3. TCRdb re-derived calls from the multiplex PCR reads in MiXCR, one entry per CDR3 protein. The repertoire consists of around 500,000 distinct CDR3 sequences, with 15% to 20% occurring once and the leading ten covering approximately 30%. Sequencing was performed on blood. Source of these receptors: a woman aged 30 to 39 with Graves' ophthalmopathy.

This clonotype was recorded at least ten times. The V and J genes are TRBV28 and TRBJ1-2; 7 nucleotides line up with TRBD1. The J segment lost 2 bases and the V segment lost 6 bases, leaving 6 bases of the junction unmatched. Germline-derived CDR1 and CDR2 are MDHEN and SYDVKM. CDR3 length equals 14 residues. The CDR3 reads CASSQGQINYGYTF. The CDR3 nucleotides are TGTGCCAGCAGCCAGGGACAGATAAACTATGGCTACACCTTC.

The chain recombines TRBV28 with TRBJ1-2, with D perhaps TRBD1 (6 bases). CDR3 size: 13 residues. Between the trimmed V and J ends, which lost 5 bases and 8 bases, there was a span of 15 bases. Germline assignment: CDR1 MDHEN and CDR2 SYDVKM. CDR3 DNA: TGTGCCAGCAGTCAGATCAGGGGATTAGGCTACACCTTC. As protein: CASSQIRGLGYTF.

This clonotype showed up just a few times. This rearrangement joins TRBV4-3 to TRBJ1-1; D gene ambiguous. Germline V gene data show CDR1 as LGHNA and CDR2 as YSLEER. The CDR3 spans 16 residues. The V and J ends lost 0 bases and 3 bases respectively, with 14 bases between them. The CDR3 reads CASSQETGRPDTEAFF. The CDR3 region has the DNA TGCGCCAGCAGCCAAGAAACCGGACGGCCTGACACTGAAGCTTTCTTT.

The V and J genes are TRBV6-5 and TRBJ2-5, with 9 bases that match TRBD2. V trimming: 1 base; J trimming: 4 bases; junction bases outside the gene matches: 7. Per germline, CDR1 MNHEY and CDR2 SVGAGI. The CDR3 runs 16 residues. The CDR3 nucleotides read TGTGCCAGCAGTTACTGGCGGGAGGGCCGCGGAGAGACCCAGTACTTC. Translation: CASSYWREGRGETQYF.

This clonotype was observed many times. The V call is TRBV15, the J call TRBJ2-1, with a possible D match to TRBD1 (6 bases). V lost 8 bases to trimming and J lost 8 bases, with 13 bases between them. This CDR3 spans 12 amino acids. CDR1 LNHNV and CDR2 YYDKDF come from the germline V gene (reference sequence). The CDR3 region is CATGGHRDEQFF. The CDR3, as DNA: TGTGCCACCGGGGGACATCGGGATGAGCAGTTCTTC.

This clonotype was counted ten times or more. The chain is built from TRBV11-2 and TRBJ2-1; D may be TRBD1 or TRBD2 (5 bases each). Germline lookup yields CDR1 SGHAT and CDR2 FQNNGV. The V gene lost 4 bases and the J gene lost 5 bases, with 9 bases spanning the gap. The CDR3 consists of 13 residues. The CDR3 spells CASSSGTNNEQFF. In DNA, the CDR3 is TGTGCCAGCAGCTCCGGGACGAACAATGAGCAGTTCTTC.

This clonotype was seen a handful of times. The gene calls are TRBV12-3 or TRBV12-4 and TRBJ2-3, with a weak D call TRBD2 (6 bases). CDR3 length equals 15 residues. V gave up 7 bases and J gave up 4 bases, with 18 bases separating them. CDR3 coding DNA: TGTGCCAGCACCCCCTTCGGGACTCCCGCAGATACGCAGTATTTT. It encodes CASTPFGTPADTQYF.

The table lists this clonotype with a few counts. The J gene is TRBJ1-2, the V gene TRBV20-1; no clear D gene. The ends were cut back, 0 bases at V and 5 bases at J, with 10 bases in the middle. Germline lookup yields CDR1 DFQATT and CDR2 SNEGSKA (reference sequence). The CDR3 runs to 13 residues. CDR3 amino acids: CSARDRMSYGYTF. CDR3 bases: TGCAGTGCTAGAGATCGAATGAGTTATGGCTACACCTTC.

The genes are TRBV20-1 and TRBJ2-7, with a tentative D call TRBD2 (6 bases). Trimming removed 6 bases from V and 2 bases from J, with 17 bases in between. Germline V gives CDR1 DFQATT, CDR2 SNEGSKA (reference sequence). This CDR3 is built from 14 residues. CDR3 sequence: CSAHPGESPYEQYF. Written as DNA, the CDR3 is TGCAGTGCCCACCCGGGGGAATCCCCCTACGAGCAGTACTTC.

This clonotype has only a few counts. V gene TRBV19 combines with J gene TRBJ1-5; D unclear. The germline V gene encodes CDR1 LNHDA and CDR2 SQIVND (reference sequence). The CDR3 is made up of 14 amino acids. The V gene lost 4 bases and the J gene lost 3 bases, with 10 bases spanning the gap. The CDR3, as DNA: TGTGCCAGTAGTACCCTGCGGACCAATCAGCCCCAGCATTTT. Amino acids: CASSTLRTNQPQHF.

V gene TRBV5-6 combines with J gene TRBJ1-5; D unresolved. V gave up 3 bases and J gave up 1 base, with 11 bases separating them. CDR1 and CDR2 from the germline V gene are SGHDT and YYEEEE. The CDR3 spans 15 residues. The DNA of the CDR3 is TGTGCCAGCAGCTCCGGCCGGCTAAGCAATCAGCCCCAGCATTTT. Its protein is CASSSGRLSNQPQHF.

This clonotype was found many times. The J gene is TRBJ2-2, the V gene TRBV28; D assignment may be TRBD1 or TRBD2 (5 bases each). The CDR3 consists of 15 residues. CDR1 is MDHEN, CDR2 SYDVKM, per germline. V was clipped by 3 bases and J by 6 bases, with 14 bases between them. CDR3 in amino acids: CASSFSGSRAGELFF. CDR3 nucleotides: TGTGCCAGCAGTTTTTCGGGATCCAGGGCCGGGGAGCTGTTTTTT.

This clonotype was seen a handful of times. This chain joins TRBV18 and TRBJ2-7, with D unresolved. From germline, CDR1 is KGHSH and CDR2 LQKENI. V lost 5 bases to trimming and J lost 2 bases, with 16 bases between them. This CDR3 contains 15 residues. The CDR3 DNA sequence: TGTGCCAGCTCAAATTTCAAGGGTAGTACCTACGAGCAGTACTTC. This translates into CASSNFKGSTYEQYF.

This clonotype was seen ten or more times. The chain recombines TRBV20-1 with TRBJ2-1, with 7 bases fitting TRBD2. Germline CDR1 DFQATT, CDR2 SNEGSKA (reference sequence). The V and J ends lost 3 bases and 3 bases, in that order; junction bases with no gene match: 5. The CDR3 is 14 amino acids. CDR3 loop: CSASTRGSYNEQFF. The CDR3 nucleotides are TGCAGTGCTAGCACCCGCGGGAGCTACAATGAGCAGTTCTTC.

This clonotype came up many times. V and J are TRBV18 and TRBJ1-4; D unclear. The CDR3 is 13 residues long. V was clipped by 2 bases and J by 4 bases, with 5 bases between them. From germline, CDR1 is KGHSH and CDR2 LQKENI. This CDR3 is CASSPKNNEKLFF. CDR3 DNA sequence: TGTGCCAGCTCACCAAAGAATAATGAAAAACTGTTTTTT.

This clonotype was seen a handful of times. The chain carries TRBV27 and TRBJ2-2; maybe TRBD2 (6 bases). CDR1 MNHEY and CDR2 SMNVEV come from the germline V gene (reference sequence). This CDR3 has 15 amino acids. V was cut by 6 bases and J by 6 bases, with 17 bases left in between. CDR3 loop: CASSLTGTPPGELFF. Written as DNA, the CDR3 is TGTGCCAGCAGCCTCACCGGGACTCCCCCCGGGGAGCTGTTTTTT.

This clonotype was seen at least ten times. For the CDR3, the DNA is TGCAGTGCCACCCTCGACAGCGGCTACGAGCAGTACTTC. It is translated as CSATLDSGYEQYF. The rearrangement uses TRBV20-1 and TRBJ2-7; D is perhaps TRBD1 or TRBD2 (5 bases each). Germline V gives CDR1 DFQATT, CDR2 SNEGSKA (reference sequence). The CDR3 sequence is 13 residues long. Trimming pared 6 bases from V and 3 bases from J, leaving 15 bases between.

This clonotype was counted ten times or more. This rearrangement joins TRBV28 to TRBJ1-2; D ambiguous. V lost 9 bases, J lost 2 bases, and 19 bases lay in between. CDR1 is MDHEN, CDR2 SYDVKM, per germline. CDR3 length: 15 residues. The CDR3 loop reads CASSAGAPFNYGYTF. Written as DNA, the CDR3 is TGTGCCAGTAGTGCAGGAGCCCCCTTCAACTATGGCTACACCTTC.

This clonotype was recorded at least ten times. The rearrangement links TRBV28 to TRBJ1-1; D is unresolved. The CDR3 sequence is 15 residues long. Germline loops: CDR1 MDHEN, CDR2 SYDVKM. V was shortened by 5 bases and J by 9 bases, with 22 bases between the two germline ends. CDR3 in amino acids: CASSPSVYGATKAFF. CDR3 DNA sequence: TGTGCCAGCAGTCCGTCAGTATACGGCGCGACGAAAGCTTTCTTT.

In its sample, this clonotype was seen many times. This sequence joins TRBV2 and TRBJ2-7; 9 bases line up with TRBD2. Losses at the gene ends were 5 bases for V and 0 bases for J; bases not matched to a gene: 8. This CDR3 has 16 amino acids. Germline V gives CDR1 SNHLY, CDR2 FYNNEI. CDR3 region: CASSKGRLAASYEQYF. CDR3 coding DNA: TGTGCCAGCAGTAAAGGGCGACTAGCGGCCTCCTACGAGCAGTACTTC.

The V call is TRBV20-1, the J call TRBJ2-3; 7 positions match TRBD2. The CDR3 is made up of 17 amino acids. The trim removed 3 bases at V and 4 bases at J, leaving 16 bases unmatched. Looked up from germline, CDR1 is DFQATT and CDR2 is SNEGSKA (reference sequence). The CDR3 nucleotides are TGCAGTGCTAGGATTCCGGCGATAGCGGGTCGGGCAGATACGCAGTATTTT. Its translation is CSARIPAIAGRADTQYF.

This clonotype was seen repeatedly, ten times or more. The chain links TRBV7-9 to TRBJ1-1; D not resolved. Trimming left V 6 bases short and J 2 bases short, with 13 bases between. The CDR3 is made up of 14 amino acids. CDR1 is SEHNR, CDR2 FQNEAQ, per germline (reference sequence). CDR3 residues: CASSYPGRNTEAFF. Here the CDR3 DNA reads TGTGCCAGCAGTTACCCGGGGAGAAACACTGAAGCTTTCTTT.

This clonotype was observed at least ten times. A junction boundary mismatches the germline segment, possibly from a read error. This chain links TRBV5-1 with TRBJ2-1, with 8 bases matching TRBD2. Germline loops: CDR1 SGHRS, CDR2 YFSETQ. The CDR3 runs to 15 residues. CDR3 sequence (DNA): TGTGCCAGCAGTTTAAGCGGGAGCTCCTACAATGAGCAGTTCTTC. Encoded protein: CASSLSGSSYNEQFF. The variable domain in full, completed from reference TRBV5-1 and TRBJ2-1, reads KAGVTQTPRYLIKTRGQQVTLSCSPISGHRSVSWYQQTPGQGLQFLFEYFSETQRNKGNFPGRFSGRQFSNSRSEMNVSTLELGDSALYLCASSLSGSSYNEQFFGPGTRLTVL.

This chain connects TRBV4-3 to TRBJ2-2; 8 bases map to TRBD1. The germline V gene encodes CDR1 LGHNA and CDR2 YSLEER. After removal of 1 base from V and 6 bases from J, the junction contained 4 bases not matched to a gene. The CDR3 is made up of 15 amino acids. The CDR3 region is CASSQGGQGAGELFF. The CDR3 nucleotides read TGCGCCAGCAGCCAAGGTGGACAGGGCGCCGGGGAGCTGTTTTTT.

This clonotype was recorded at least ten times. V is TRBV19 and J is TRBJ1-1; possibly TRBD1 for D (5 bases). The germline CDR1 and CDR2 sequences are LNHDA and SQIVND (reference sequence). V was clipped by 5 bases and J by 5 bases, with 18 bases between them. This CDR3 spans 15 amino acids. CDR3 region: CASSGQSWGNTEAFF. The DNA for the CDR3 is TGTGCCAGTAGTGGCCAATCTTGGGGCAATACTGAAGCTTTCTTT.

This clonotype was detected only a few times. The J gene is TRBJ2-7, the V gene TRBV15; perhaps D is TRBD1 or TRBD2 (5 bases each). The CDR3 consists of 14 residues. Germline V lookup: CDR1 LNHNV, CDR2 YYDKDF (reference sequence). V was shortened by 0 bases and J by 7 bases, with 13 bases between the two germline ends. CDR3 loop: CATSRDRGVGEQYF. The DNA of the CDR3 is TGTGCCACCAGCAGAGATAGAGGGGTTGGGGAGCAGTACTTC.

The chain is built from TRBV28 and TRBJ1-2; the D gene is possibly TRBD1 (5 bases). Between the trimmed V and J ends, which lost 5 bases and 14 bases, there was a span of 24 bases. The CDR3 extends over 14 amino acids. Germline V gene data show CDR1 as MDHEN and CDR2 as SYDVKM. The CDR3 is CASSPPFEGPSWTF. The CDR3 nucleotides are TGTGCCAGCAGTCCGCCTTTTGAGGGGCCCTCATGGACCTTC.

This clonotype occurred many times. The J gene is TRBJ2-3, the V gene TRBV30, with 7 positions matching TRBD1. Germline loops: CDR1 GTSNPN, CDR2 SVGIG (reference sequence). This CDR3 spans 12 amino acids. V lost 4 bases, J lost 3 bases, and 1 base stayed unmatched. The CDR3 here is CAWNRGTDTQYF. The CDR3 DNA is TGTGCCTGGAACAGGGGAACAGATACGCAGTATTTT. The variable domain in full, with the rest retrieved from reference TRBV30 and TRBJ2-3, is SQTIHQWPATLVQPVGSPLSLECTVEGTSNPNLYWYRQAAGRGLQLLFYSVGIGQISSEVPQNLSASRPQDRQFILSSKKLLLSDSGFYLCAWNRGTDTQYFGPGTRLTVL.

This clonotype appeared many times. This chain uses TRBV7-9 with TRBJ1-4, with D hard to call. Germline CDR1 reads SEHNR; CDR2 reads FQNEAQ (reference sequence). The CDR3 is made up of 16 amino acids. V lost 5 bases, J lost 5 bases, and 18 bases lay in between. DNA for the CDR3: TGTGCCAGCAGCCACCCGGGGTTGGTGAAGAATGAAAAACTGTTTTTT. Protein: CASSHPGLVKNEKLFF.

This clonotype came up a few times. The chain couples TRBV4-2 to TRBJ2-1; D perhaps matches TRBD2 (6 bases). CDR1 and CDR2 (germline): LGHNA, YNFKEQ. The V end was cut by 4 bases, the J end by 9 bases, with 13 bases between. There are 13 residues in the CDR3. In DNA form, the CDR3 reads TGTGCCAGCAGCCCCCGACTAGTTATTGAGCAGTTCTTC. Translating it yields CASSPRLVIEQFF.